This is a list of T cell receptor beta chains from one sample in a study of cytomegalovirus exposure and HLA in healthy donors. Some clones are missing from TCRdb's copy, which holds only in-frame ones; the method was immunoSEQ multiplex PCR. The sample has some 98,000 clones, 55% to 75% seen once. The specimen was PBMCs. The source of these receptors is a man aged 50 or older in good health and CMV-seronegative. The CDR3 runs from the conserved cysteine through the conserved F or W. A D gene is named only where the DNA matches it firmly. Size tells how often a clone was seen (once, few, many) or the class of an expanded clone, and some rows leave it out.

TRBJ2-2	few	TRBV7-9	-	CASSLTHGELFF	TGTGCCAGCAGCTTAACACACGGGGAGCTGTTTTTT
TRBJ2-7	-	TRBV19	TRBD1	CASKDRDSYEQYF	TGTGCCAGTAAGGACAGGGACTCCTACGAGCAGTACTTC
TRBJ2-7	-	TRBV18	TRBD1	CASSPGDRASYEQYF	TGTGCCAGCTCACCGGGGGACAGGGCGTCCTACGAGCAGTACTTC
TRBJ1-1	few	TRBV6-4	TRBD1	CASSRGRGVQTEAFF	TGTGCCAGCAGCAGGGGGCGCGGAGTCCAGACTGAAGCTTTCTTT
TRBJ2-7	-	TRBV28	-	CASSFRLSPEAISYEQYF	TGTGCCAGCAGTTTCCGACTGTCCCCGGAAGCCATATCCTACGAGCAGTACTTC
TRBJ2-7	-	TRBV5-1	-	CASSLGQRGEQYF	TGCGCCAGCAGCTTGGGGCAAAGGGGCGAGCAGTACTTC
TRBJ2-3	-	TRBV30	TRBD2	CAWSGAGGFMDTQYF	TGTGCCTGGAGTGGAGCGGGAGGATTTATGGATACGCAGTATTTT
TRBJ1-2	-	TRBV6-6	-	CMSRGGNYGYTF	TGTATGAGCAGGGGCGGGAACTATGGCTACACCTTC
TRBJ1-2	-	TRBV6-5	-	CASSRGQGNYGYTF	TGTGCCAGCAGTAGGGGTCAGGGCAACTATGGCTACACCTTC
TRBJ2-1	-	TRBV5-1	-	CASSLSGSDNEQFF	TGCGCCAGCAGCCTCTCGGGTAGCGACAATGAGCAGTTCTTC
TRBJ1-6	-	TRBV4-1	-	CASRGLGTGNNSPLHF	TGCGCCAGCAGGGGCTTGGGAACGGGAAATAATTCACCCCTCCACTTT
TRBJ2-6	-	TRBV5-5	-	CASAWGSGANVLTF	TGTGCCAGCGCCTGGGGCAGTGGGGCCAACGTCCTGACTTTC
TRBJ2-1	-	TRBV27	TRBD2	CASLPWSASGSNEQFF	TGTGCCAGCCTCCCATGGAGTGCTAGCGGGAGTAATGAGCAGTTCTTC
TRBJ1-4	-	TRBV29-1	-	CSAQTTNEKLFF	TGCAGCGCACAAACAACTAATGAAAAACTGTTTTTT
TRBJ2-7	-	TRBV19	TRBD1	CASSPGQGPYEQYF	TGTGCCAGTAGTCCCGGACAGGGACCCTACGAGCAGTACTTC
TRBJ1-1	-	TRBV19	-	CASNPQGTGTEAFF	TGTGCCAGTAATCCTCAGGGGACGGGCACTGAAGCTTTCTTT
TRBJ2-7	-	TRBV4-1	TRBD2	CASRLAGGYEQYF	TGCGCCAGCAGGTTAGCGGGAGGGTACGAGCAGTACTTC
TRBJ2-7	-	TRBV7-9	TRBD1	CSSSFQDRVNEQYF	TGTTCCAGCAGCTTCCAGGACAGGGTAAACGAGCAGTACTTC
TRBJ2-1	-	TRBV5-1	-	CASSLGVTGGLNEQFF	TGCGCCAGCAGCTTGGGGGTGACCGGGGGACTCAATGAGCAGTTCTTC
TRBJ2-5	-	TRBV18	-	CASSGAERETQYF	TGTGCCAGCTCAGGGGCGGAAAGGGAGACCCAGTACTTC
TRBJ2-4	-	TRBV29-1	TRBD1	CSAQGQGRNIQYF	TGCAGCGCTCAGGGACAGGGGAGGAACATTCAGTACTTC
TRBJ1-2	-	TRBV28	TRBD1	CASSSEGQGDYGYTF	TGTGCCAGCAGTTCGGAGGGACAGGGAGACTATGGCTACACCTTC
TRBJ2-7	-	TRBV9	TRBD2	CASSVGIGLSGNYEQYF	TGTGCCAGCAGCGTAGGAATCGGGCTTAGCGGGAACTACGAGCAGTACTTC
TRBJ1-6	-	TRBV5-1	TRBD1	CASSFDGQGSDSPLHF	TGCGCCAGCAGCTTCGATGGACAGGGGAGTGATTCACCCCTCCACTTT
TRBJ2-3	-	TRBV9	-	CASSFTGSDSTDTQYF	TGTGCCAGCAGCTTCACCGGGTCGGATAGCACAGATACGCAGTATTTT
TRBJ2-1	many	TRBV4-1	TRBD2	CASSQPLPRNPKLAGEHNEQFF	TGCGCCAGCAGCCAACCCCTCCCGCGAAACCCTAAACTAGCGGGGGAGCACAATGAGCAGTTCTTC
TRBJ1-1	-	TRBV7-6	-	CASSLVGGAYTEAFF	TGTGCCAGCAGCTTAGTTGGGGGCGCCTACACTGAAGCTTTCTTT
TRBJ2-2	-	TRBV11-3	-	CASSRGNTGELFF	TGTGCCAGCAGCCGCGGGAACACCGGGGAGCTGTTTTTT
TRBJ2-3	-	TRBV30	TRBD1	CAWAGTGTSTDTQYF	TGTGCCTGGGCCGGGACAGGGACTAGCACAGATACGCAGTATTTT
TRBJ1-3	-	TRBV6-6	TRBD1	CASTSFPDRGSYTIYF	TGTGCCAGCACCTCCTTCCCGGACAGGGGGTCTTACACCATATATTTT
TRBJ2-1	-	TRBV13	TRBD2	CASSPSGSLRNEQFF	TGTGCCAGCAGCCCGAGCGGGAGCCTAAGGAATGAGCAGTTCTTC
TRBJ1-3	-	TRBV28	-	CASSSRGRGVSGNTIYF	TGTGCCAGCAGTTCCCGGGGGAGGGGCGTCTCTGGAAACACCATATATTTT
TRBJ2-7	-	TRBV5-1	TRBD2	CASSTPGLAGVGEQYF	TGCGCCAGCAGCACCCCGGGACTAGCGGGAGTCGGGGAGCAGTACTTC
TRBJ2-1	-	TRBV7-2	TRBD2	CASSVMGTGGNEQFF	TGTGCCAGCAGCGTAATGGGGACGGGGGGGAATGAGCAGTTCTTC
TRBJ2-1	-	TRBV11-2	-	CASSLDIQSNNEQFF	TGTGCCAGCAGCTTAGATATACAAAGTAACAATGAGCAGTTCTTC